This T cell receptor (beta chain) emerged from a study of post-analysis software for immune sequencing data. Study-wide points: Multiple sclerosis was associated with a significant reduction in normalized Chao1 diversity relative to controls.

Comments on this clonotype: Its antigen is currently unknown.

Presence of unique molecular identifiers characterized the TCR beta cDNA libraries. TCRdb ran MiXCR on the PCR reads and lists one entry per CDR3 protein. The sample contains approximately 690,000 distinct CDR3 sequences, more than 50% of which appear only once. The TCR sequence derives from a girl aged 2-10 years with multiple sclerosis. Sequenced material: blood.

CDR3 region: CASSITGAYNEQFF. CDR3 DNA sequence: TGTGCCAGCAGTATAACGGGAGCTTACAATGAGCAGTTCTTC. The chain uses TRBV25-1 and TRBJ2-1, with a tentative D call TRBD2 (6 bases). CDR1 and CDR2 from the germline V gene are MGHDK and SYGVNS. The V gene lost 5 bases and the J gene lost 4 bases, with 12 bases spanning the gap. CDR3 length equals 14 residues.